A selection of T cell receptor beta chains follows, all from one sample in a study of T cell responses to AZD1222 COVID-19 vaccine. Libraries were prepared by immunoSEQ multiplex PCR; TCRdb keeps only in-frame clonotypes and omits some of them. This table has 170,000 or so clones, about 90% appearing once. This specimen was peripheral blood, taken on day 0 of AZD1222 vaccination. These receptors were taken from an adult in good health. Both conserved end residues are part of each CDR3. The D gene is left open where the match is weak.

D: .
V: TRBV19
J: TRBJ1-5
CDR3: CASSTQNSNQPQHF

D: .
V: TRBV5-8
J: TRBJ1-2
CDR3: CASSLGGPGRYGYTF

D: TRBD2
V: TRBV5-6
J: TRBJ2-5
CDR3: CASSKRTFGGRGETQYF

D: TRBD1
V: TRBV29-1
J: TRBJ2-1
CDR3: CSVVGQGAGNEQFF

D: TRBD1
V: TRBV10-3
J: TRBJ2-7
CDR3: CAISATGTGYEQYF

D: TRBD1
V: TRBV7-9
J: TRBJ1-1
CDR3: CASSLGQGMNTEAFF

D: TRBD1
V: TRBV30
J: TRBJ1-5
CDR3: CAWTRDRADQPQHF

D: TRBD1
V: TRBV5-1
J: TRBJ1-1
CDR3: CASSPSLGDRGRNTEAFF

D: TRBD2
V: TRBV3-1/TRBV3-2
J: TRBJ2-7
CDR3: CASRRTSGSYEQYF

D: .
V: TRBV21-1
J: TRBJ1-5
CDR3: CASSTTGGNQPQHF

D: .
V: TRBV18
J: TRBJ1-3
CDR3: CASSYQDGNTIYF

D: TRBD1
V: TRBV28
J: TRBJ2-7
CDR3: CASSLPGQGASEQYF

D: .
V: TRBV19
J: TRBJ1-6
CDR3: CASNVDNSPLHF

D: .
V: TRBV3-1/TRBV3-2
J: TRBJ2-7
CDR3: CASSQVSGPPYEQYF

D: .
V: TRBV11-3
J: TRBJ1-1
CDR3: CASSLDSRLNTEAFF

D: TRBD2
V: TRBV7-2
J: TRBJ2-7
CDR3: CASSLRLAGTWQYF

D: .
V: TRBV5-1
J: TRBJ2-3
CDR3: CASSLATDTQYF

D: .
V: TRBV19
J: TRBJ1-2
CDR3: CASSTRDGWGYTF

D: .
V: TRBV5-1
J: TRBJ1-4
CDR3: CASSPTTNEKLFF

D: TRBD1
V: TRBV9
J: TRBJ2-3
CDR3: CASSVLTGGGTDTQYF

D: .
V: TRBV4-1
J: TRBJ2-3
CDR3: CASSQEREGTDTQYF

D: .
V: TRBV19
J: TRBJ1-5
CDR3: CASSISRADQPQHF

D: .
V: TRBV18
J: TRBJ2-1
CDR3: CASSPNFELIAGEFF

D: TRBD1
V: TRBV4-1
J: TRBJ1-2
CDR3: CASSQGTGIFTSYGYTF

D: TRBD1
V: TRBV6-5
J: TRBJ1-1
CDR3: CASSFQGEDTEAFF

D: .
V: TRBV6-6
J: TRBJ1-2
CDR3: CASSYSGRSYGYTF

D: .
V: TRBV30
J: TRBJ1-5
CDR3: CAWSEQISNQPQHF

D: .
V: TRBV2
J: TRBJ1-1
CDR3: CASTREGYTEAFF

D: .
V: TRBV5-4
J: TRBJ1-1
CDR3: CASSLVGSRGARTEAFF

D: .
V: TRBV29-1
J: TRBJ2-7
CDR3: CSVAVSYEQYF

D: .
V: TRBV7-3
J: TRBJ1-1
CDR3: CASSTGMNTEAFF

D: TRBD1
V: TRBV6-5
J: TRBJ1-6
CDR3: CASSGTGKNSPLHF

D: TRBD2
V: TRBV6-5
J: TRBJ2-5
CDR3: CASSYGRAVQETQYF

D: TRBD1
V: TRBV5-1
J: TRBJ1-1
CDR3: CASSLGQGVENTEAFF

D: TRBD2
V: TRBV7-3
J: TRBJ2-1
CDR3: CASSRSPGLPYNEQFF

D: .
V: TRBV27
J: TRBJ2-1
CDR3: CASSFQGGDEQFF

D: .
V: TRBV6-5
J: TRBJ2-7
CDR3: CASSYSMSYEQYF

D: TRBD1
V: TRBV28
J: TRBJ1-2
CDR3: CASSERQGNYGYTF

D: TRBD2
V: TRBV14
J: TRBJ2-1
CDR3: CASSPWTSGSYNEQFF

D: .
V: TRBV7-6
J: TRBJ1-3
CDR3: CASSLTGIHSGNTIYF

D: .
V: TRBV4-1
J: TRBJ1-1
CDR3: CASSQDTTGGTEAFF

D: TRBD1
V: TRBV2
J: TRBJ2-1
CDR3: CASSSGTGSPEQFF

D: .
V: TRBV2
J: TRBJ2-1
CDR3: CASSEAVGPPEQFF

D: TRBD1
V: TRBV10-3
J: TRBJ1-1
CDR3: CAISASQTGPEAFF

D: .
V: TRBV19
J: TRBJ1-2
CDR3: CAAVGHYGYTF

D: TRBD1
V: TRBV27
J: TRBJ1-5
CDR3: CASSPTQGAYQPQHF

D: .
V: TRBV28
J: TRBJ1-5
CDR3: CASSQPLNQPQHF

D: TRBD2
V: TRBV6-5
J: TRBJ2-7
CDR3: CASSSRLAANEQYF